This record covers a single TCR beta chain. Its cognate antigen is unknown. This record belongs to a study of T-cell reconstitution after alpha-beta-depleted transplantation in children. Study-wide findings and caveats: Diversity of TCRbeta at day 60 was high in some patients, arising from surviving recipient T cells and thymic progenitors. From newly produced T cells came most of the T-cell counts and diversity one year after transplant. Reportedly, only several hundred clones from non-depleted graft cells drove alpha-beta T-cell counts at about two months.

Preparation of the TCRbeta library used unique molecular identifiers. Using its own MiXCR run on the PCR reads, TCRdb lists one record per CDR3 protein. Counted here are about 290,000 distinct CDR3 sequences, around 7.1% occurring once; the ten biggest clones make up approximately 8.6%. The receptor was derived from a female patient between 2 and 15 years old who had a stem cell transplant for Fanconi anemia, so the T cells may come from the graft donor. Sequences were derived from peripheral blood, sampled 360 days after TCRalphabeta/CD19-depleted stem cell transplant.

This CDR3 reads CASSYSGQFTEAFF. The DNA of the CDR3 is TGTGCCAGCAGTTACTCGGGACAGTTCACTGAAGCTTTCTTT. The chain joins TRBV6-5 to TRBJ1-1, with TRBD1 identical over 7 bases. Germline trimming cut 0 bases from V and 4 bases from J; bases unmatched to any gene: 2. The CDR3 has 14 residues. Germline V CDR1 and CDR2: MNHEY, SVGAGI.